One T cell receptor (beta chain) is described in this entry. Assay: immunoSEQ multiplex PCR; the TCRdb copy retains only in-frame clones and omits some. The repertoire holds some 400,000 clones, roughly 92% seen once, with just over 0.85% in the top ten. The data derive from a study of blood T cell repertoires in COVID-19. Looking at the study overall: Samples came from the United States, Italy and Spain, spanning acute and convalescent COVID-19. Nucleic acid was either cDNA or gDNA, and it came from T cells, B-cell-depleted T cells, or PBMCs.

Participants were aged roughly 18 to 90 years, lived in around 22 US areas, and enrolled virtually. The germline gives CDR1 SGHRS, CDR2 YFSETQ. V lost 4 bases and J lost 5, with 19 bases in between. The CDR3 length is 16 residues. Sequenced input: PBMCs or T cells enriched from blood (not recorded which). The chain couples TRBV5-1 to TRBJ2-1, with a tentative D call TRBD2 (5 bases). The source of this sequence is a woman aged 35 to 49 who had been exposed to COVID-19. CDR3 in DNA: TGCGCCAGCAGCCCTAGCCCGCTAACTGAAAACAATGAGCAGTTCTTC. Protein: CASSPSPLTENNEQFF.